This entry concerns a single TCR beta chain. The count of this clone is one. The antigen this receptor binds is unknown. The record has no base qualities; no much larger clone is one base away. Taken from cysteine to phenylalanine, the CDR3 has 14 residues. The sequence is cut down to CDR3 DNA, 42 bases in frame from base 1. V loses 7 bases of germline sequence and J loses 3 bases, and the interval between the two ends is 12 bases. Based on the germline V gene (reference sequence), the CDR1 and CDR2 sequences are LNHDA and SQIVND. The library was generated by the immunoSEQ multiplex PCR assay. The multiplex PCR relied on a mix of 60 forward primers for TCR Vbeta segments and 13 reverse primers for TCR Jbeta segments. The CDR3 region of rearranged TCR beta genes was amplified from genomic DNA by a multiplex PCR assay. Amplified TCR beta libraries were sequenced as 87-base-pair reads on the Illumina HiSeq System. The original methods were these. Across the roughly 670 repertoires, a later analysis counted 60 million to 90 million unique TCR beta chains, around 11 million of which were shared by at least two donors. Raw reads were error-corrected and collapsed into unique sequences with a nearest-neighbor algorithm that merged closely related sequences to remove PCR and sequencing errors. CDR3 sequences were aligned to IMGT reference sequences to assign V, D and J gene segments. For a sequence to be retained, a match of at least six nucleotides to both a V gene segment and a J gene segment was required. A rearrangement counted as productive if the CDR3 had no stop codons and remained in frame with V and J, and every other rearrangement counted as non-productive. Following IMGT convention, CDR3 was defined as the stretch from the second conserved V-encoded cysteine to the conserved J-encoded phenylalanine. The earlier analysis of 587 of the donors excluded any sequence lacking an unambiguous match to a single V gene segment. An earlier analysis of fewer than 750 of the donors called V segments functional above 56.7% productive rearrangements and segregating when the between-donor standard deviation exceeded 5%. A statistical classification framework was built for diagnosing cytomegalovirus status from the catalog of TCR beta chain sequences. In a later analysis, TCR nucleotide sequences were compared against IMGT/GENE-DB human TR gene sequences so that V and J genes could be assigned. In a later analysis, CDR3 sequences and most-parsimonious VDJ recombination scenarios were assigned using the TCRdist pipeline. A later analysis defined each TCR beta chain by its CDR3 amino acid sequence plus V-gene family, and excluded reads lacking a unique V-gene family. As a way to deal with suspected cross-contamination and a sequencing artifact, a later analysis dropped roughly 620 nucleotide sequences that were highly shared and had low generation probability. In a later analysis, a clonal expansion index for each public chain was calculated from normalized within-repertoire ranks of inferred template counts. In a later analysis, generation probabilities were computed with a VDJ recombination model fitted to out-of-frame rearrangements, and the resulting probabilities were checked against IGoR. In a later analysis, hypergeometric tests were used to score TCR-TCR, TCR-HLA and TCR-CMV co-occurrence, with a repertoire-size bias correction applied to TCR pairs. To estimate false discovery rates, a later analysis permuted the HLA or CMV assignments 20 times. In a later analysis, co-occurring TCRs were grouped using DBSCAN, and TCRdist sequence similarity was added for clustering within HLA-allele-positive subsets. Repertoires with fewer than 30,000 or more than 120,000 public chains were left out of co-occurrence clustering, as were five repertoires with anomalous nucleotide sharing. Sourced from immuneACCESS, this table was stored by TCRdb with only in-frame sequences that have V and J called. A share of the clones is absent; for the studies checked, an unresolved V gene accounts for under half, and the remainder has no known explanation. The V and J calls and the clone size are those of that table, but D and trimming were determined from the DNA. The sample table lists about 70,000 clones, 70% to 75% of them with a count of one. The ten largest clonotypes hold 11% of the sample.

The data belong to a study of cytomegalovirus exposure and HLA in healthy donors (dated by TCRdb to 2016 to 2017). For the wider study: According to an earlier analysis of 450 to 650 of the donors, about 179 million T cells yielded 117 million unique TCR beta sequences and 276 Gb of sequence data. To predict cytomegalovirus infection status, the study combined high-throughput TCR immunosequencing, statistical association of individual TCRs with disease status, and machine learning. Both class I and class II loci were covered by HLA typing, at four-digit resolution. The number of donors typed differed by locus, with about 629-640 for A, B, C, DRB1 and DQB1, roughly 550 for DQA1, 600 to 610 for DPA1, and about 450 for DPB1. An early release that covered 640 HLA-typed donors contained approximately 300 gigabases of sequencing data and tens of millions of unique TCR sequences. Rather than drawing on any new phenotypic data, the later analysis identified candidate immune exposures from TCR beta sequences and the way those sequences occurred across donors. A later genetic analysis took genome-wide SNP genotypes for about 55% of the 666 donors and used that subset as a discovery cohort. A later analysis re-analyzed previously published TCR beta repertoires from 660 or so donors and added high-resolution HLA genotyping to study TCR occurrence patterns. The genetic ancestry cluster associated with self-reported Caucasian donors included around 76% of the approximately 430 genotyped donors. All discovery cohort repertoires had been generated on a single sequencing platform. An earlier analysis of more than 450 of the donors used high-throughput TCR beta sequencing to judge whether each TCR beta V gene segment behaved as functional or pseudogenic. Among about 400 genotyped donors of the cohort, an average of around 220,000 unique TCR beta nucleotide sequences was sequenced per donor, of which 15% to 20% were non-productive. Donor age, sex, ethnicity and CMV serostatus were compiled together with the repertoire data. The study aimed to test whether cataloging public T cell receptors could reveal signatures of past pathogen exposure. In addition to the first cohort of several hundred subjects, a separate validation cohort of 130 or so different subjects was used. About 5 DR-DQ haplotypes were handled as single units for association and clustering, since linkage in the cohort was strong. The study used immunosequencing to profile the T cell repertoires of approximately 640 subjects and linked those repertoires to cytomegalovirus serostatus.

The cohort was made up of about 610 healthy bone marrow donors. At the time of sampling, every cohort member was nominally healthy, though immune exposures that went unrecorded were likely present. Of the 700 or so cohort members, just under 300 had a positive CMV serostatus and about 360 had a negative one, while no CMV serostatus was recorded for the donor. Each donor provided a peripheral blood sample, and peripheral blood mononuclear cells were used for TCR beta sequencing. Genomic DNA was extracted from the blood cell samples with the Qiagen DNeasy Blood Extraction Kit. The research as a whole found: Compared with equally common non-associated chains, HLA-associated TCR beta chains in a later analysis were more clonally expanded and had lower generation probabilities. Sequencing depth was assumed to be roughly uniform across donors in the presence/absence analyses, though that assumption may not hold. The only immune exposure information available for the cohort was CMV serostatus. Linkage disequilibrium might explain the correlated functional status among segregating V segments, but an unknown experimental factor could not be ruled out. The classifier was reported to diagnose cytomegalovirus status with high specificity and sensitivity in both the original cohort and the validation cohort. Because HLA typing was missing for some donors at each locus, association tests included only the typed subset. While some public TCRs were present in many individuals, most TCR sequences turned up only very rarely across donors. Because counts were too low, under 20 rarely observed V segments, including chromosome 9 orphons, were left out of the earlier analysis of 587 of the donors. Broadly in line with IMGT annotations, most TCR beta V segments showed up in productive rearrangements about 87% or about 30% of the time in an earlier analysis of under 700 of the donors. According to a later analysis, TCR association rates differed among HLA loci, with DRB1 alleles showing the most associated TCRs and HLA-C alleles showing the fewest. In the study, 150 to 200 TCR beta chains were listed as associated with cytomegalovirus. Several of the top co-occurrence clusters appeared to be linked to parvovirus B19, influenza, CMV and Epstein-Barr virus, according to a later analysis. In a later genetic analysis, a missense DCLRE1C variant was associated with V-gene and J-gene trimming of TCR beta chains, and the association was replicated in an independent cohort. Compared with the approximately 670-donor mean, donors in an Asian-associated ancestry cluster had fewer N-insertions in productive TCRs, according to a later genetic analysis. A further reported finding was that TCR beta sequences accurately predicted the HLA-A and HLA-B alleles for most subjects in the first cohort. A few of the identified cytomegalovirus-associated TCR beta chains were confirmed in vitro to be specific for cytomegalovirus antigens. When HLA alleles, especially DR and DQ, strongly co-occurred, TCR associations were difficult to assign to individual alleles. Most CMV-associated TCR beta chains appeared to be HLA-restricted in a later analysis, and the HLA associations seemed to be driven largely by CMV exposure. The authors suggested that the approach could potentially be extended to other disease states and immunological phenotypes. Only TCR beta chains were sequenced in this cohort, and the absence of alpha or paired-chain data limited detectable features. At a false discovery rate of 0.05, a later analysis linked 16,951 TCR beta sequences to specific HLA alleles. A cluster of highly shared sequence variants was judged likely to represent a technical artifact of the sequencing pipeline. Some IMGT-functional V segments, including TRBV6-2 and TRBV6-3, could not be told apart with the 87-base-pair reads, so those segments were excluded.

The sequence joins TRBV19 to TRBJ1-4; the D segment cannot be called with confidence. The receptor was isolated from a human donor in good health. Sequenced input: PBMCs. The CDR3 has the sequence CASTYAGSNEKLFF. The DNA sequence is TGTGCCAGTACCTATGCCGGGTCTAATGAAAAACTGTTTTTT.